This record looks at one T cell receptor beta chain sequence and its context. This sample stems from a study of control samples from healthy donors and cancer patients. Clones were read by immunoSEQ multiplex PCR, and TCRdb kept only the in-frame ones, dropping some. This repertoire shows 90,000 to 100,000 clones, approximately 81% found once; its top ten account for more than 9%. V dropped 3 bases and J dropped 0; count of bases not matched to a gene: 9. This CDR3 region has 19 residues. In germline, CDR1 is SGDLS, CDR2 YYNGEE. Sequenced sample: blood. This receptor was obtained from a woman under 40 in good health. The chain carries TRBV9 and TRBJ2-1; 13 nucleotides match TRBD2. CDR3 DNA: TGTGCCAGCAGCGGACGACTAGCGGGGGGACTGAGCTCCTACAATGAGCAGTTCTTC. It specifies CASSGRLAGGLSSYNEQFF.